The rows below give T cell receptor beta chains drawn from one sample of a study of cytomegalovirus exposure and HLA in healthy donors. Clones were sequenced by immunoSEQ multiplex PCR, and TCRdb holds only the in-frame ones, with some missing. In the table there are approximately 170,000 clones, 65% to 80% of which are singletons. The sample was PBMCs. These receptor sequences come from a man aged 18 to 30 in good health and CMV-seropositive. The CDR3 runs from the conserved cysteine through the conserved F or W. D genes are given only for firm matches. Not all rows give a size; the values are once, few, many and, for expanded clones, a class.

D	J	V	size	CDR3	DNA
TRBD1	TRBJ2-2	TRBV30	.	CAWFHRGTGELFF	TGTGCCTGGTTCCACAGGGGGACCGGGGAGCTGTTTTTT
.	TRBJ1-5	TRBV19	.	CASSIPQDNQPQHF	TGTGCCAGTAGTATCCCCCAGGACAATCAGCCCCAGCATTTT
.	TRBJ1-4	TRBV2	few	CASRGRDLEQLFF	TGTGCCAGCAGGGGGAGGGACCTCGAACAACTGTTTTTT
.	TRBJ1-1	TRBV10-3	many	CAISEGPWTEAFF	TGTGCCATCAGTGAGGGGCCTTGGACTGAAGCTTTCTTT
TRBD2	TRBJ2-3	TRBV9	.	CASSPRPVIAGPTDTQYF	TGTGCCAGCAGCCCCCGCCCCGTGATAGCGGGACCCACAGATACGCAGTATTTT
.	TRBJ2-1	TRBV29-1	.	CSVEGRGTAYNEQFF	TGCAGCGTTGAAGGGAGGGGGACAGCTTACAATGAGCAGTTCTTC
.	TRBJ2-6	TRBV2	few	CATLGLSRGANVLTF	TGTGCCACTCTGGGGCTGTCTCGGGGGGCCAACGTCCTGACTTTC
.	TRBJ1-1	TRBV6-5	once	CASSSNSYTEAFF	TGTGCCAGCAGTTCCAACAGTTACACTGAAGCTTTCTTT
TRBD1	TRBJ2-5	TRBV11-3	.	CASSLEQGARETQYF	TGTGCCAGCAGCTTAGAACAGGGGGCGAGGGAGACCCAGTACTTC
.	TRBJ1-4	TRBV6-6	few	CASSYVVNEKLFF	TGTGCCAGCAGTTATGTCGTGAATGAAAAACTGTTTTTT
.	TRBJ2-5	TRBV28	.	CASSLVGRETQYF	TGTGCCAGCAGTTTGGTGGGGCGAGAGACCCAGTACTTC
TRBD1	TRBJ1-3	TRBV19	.	CATGQGKSSGNTIYF	TGTGCCACTGGACAGGGGAAGAGCTCTGGAAACACCATATATTTT
TRBD1	TRBJ2-6	TRBV5-4	.	CASSVGQGAGANVLTF	TGTGCCAGCAGCGTGGGACAGGGGGCTGGGGCCAACGTCCTGACTTTC
.	TRBJ2-3	TRBV11-2	.	CASSSGHTDTQYF	TGTGCCAGCAGCTCCGGTCATACAGATACGCAGTATTTT
.	TRBJ1-5	TRBV19	.	CASSMGAQPQHF	TGTGCCAGTAGTATGGGGGCTCAGCCCCAGCATTTT
TRBD1	TRBJ1-4	TRBV6-5	few	CASSFTGGYDEKLFF	TGTGCCAGCAGTTTCACAGGGGGCTACGATGAAAAACTGTTTTTT
.	TRBJ2-2	TRBV25-1	.	CASSGVGGTGELFF	TGTGCCAGCAGTGGGGTAGGGGGTACCGGGGAGCTGTTTTTT
.	TRBJ1-1	TRBV5-1	once	CASSFSGGTEAFF	TGCGCCAGCAGCTTCAGCGGAGGAACTGAAGCTTTCTTT
.	TRBJ1-3	TRBV5-4	.	CASSLGSGDSGNTIYF	TGTGCCAGCAGCTTAGGTAGCGGGGACTCTGGAAACACCATATATTTT
.	TRBJ1-2	TRBV4-1	.	CASSQEGAYAGYTF	TGCGCCAGCAGCCAAGAGGGGGCTTACGCTGGCTACACCTTC
.	TRBJ1-5	TRBV5-1	.	CASSSQPGQASNQPQHF	TGCGCCAGCAGCTCGCAACCGGGACAAGCTAGCAATCAGCCCCAGCATTTT
TRBD2	TRBJ2-1	TRBV7-9	.	CASSFSSGIRNEQFF	TGTGCCAGCAGCTTCTCCAGCGGGATTAGGAATGAGCAGTTCTTC
.	TRBJ1-3	TRBV29-1	.	CSVLNRDSGNTIYF	TGCAGCGTTTTAAACAGGGACTCTGGAAACACCATATATTTT
.	TRBJ2-2	TRBV19	once	CASSIRAGITGELFF	TGTGCCAGTAGTATTCGAGCGGGTATCACCGGGGAGCTGTTTTTT
.	TRBJ1-1	TRBV30	.	CAWSRGIRAAEAFF	TGTGCCTGGAGTCGAGGGATCCGGGCGGCTGAAGCTTTCTTT
TRBD1	TRBJ1-2	TRBV10-3	.	CAISPTGDNYGYTF	TGTGCCATCAGCCCGACAGGGGATAACTATGGCTACACCTTC
.	TRBJ1-5	TRBV2	.	CASTLQGRMPQHF	TGTGCCAGCACCTTACAGGGAAGAATGCCCCAGCATTTT
TRBD1	TRBJ1-5	TRBV5-8	.	CASSLARQGNLMQPQHF	TGTGCCAGCAGCTTGGCCAGACAGGGGAATCTTATGCAGCCCCAGCATTTT